The present T cell receptor beta chain was sequenced within a study of naive and memory T cell subsets (dated by TCRdb to 2016 to 2017). In the study overall: The study applied an open-source, UMI-based TCR alpha and beta sequencing pipeline to sorted naive and memory peripheral blood T cell subsets. The functional CMV T cell responses agreed completely with IgG serology results. RNA was DNase-treated and reverse transcribed with TCR constant-region primers, mostly using SuperScript III. Broader findings and caveats from the paper: The abundance of TCRs followed a power law with an exponent that differed between naive and memory subsets yet stayed consistent across the three individuals. Following error correction, more than 85% of naive TCR sequences occurred only once, which made naive abundance distributions much steeper than those of memory subsets. RNA-based TCR counts may be influenced by expression changes linked to T cell activation and differentiation. The repertoire findings for the naive and memory subsets could not be validated against a ground truth because none was available. A few larger clonotypes were present in naive repertoires, especially CD8 naive repertoires, and these clonotypes were possibly memory cells re-expressing CD45RA. Clonotypes were defined as single alpha or beta chain sequences, not paired alpha/beta receptors. In both CD4 and CD8 cells, going from naive through CM, EM and EMRA, the Gini index went up while Shannon and inverse Simpson diversity went down.

From the second PCR step onward, the TCR alpha chain libraries and the TCR beta chain libraries were amplified separately. The CMV status of each donor was determined by measuring IFNgamma production from CD4+ T cells after fresh PBMCs had been stimulated overnight with CMV viral lysate. Using Miltenyi beads, CD4 T cells were first positively selected, and CD8 T cells were then positively selected from the CD4-negative fraction. Cells were stained for CD3, CD4, CD8, CD45RA, CD27 and a live/dead dye and were sorted on a BD Aria II into four subsets based on CD45RA and CD27. Blood came from a few healthy volunteers, each fractionated into CD4 and CD8 T cells and then into four differentiation subsets. Around 120 ml of peripheral blood was drawn per donor, and PBMC were isolated by Ficoll-Paque PLUS density-gradient centrifugation. The sorted cells were lysed in RLT buffer, after which RNA was extracted using a Qiagen RNeasy kit and kept at -80 degrees C.

The sample holds a few counts of this clonotype. No cognate antigen has been identified for it. The record has no base qualities; no much larger clone is one base away. Relative to germline, V is missing 1 base and J is missing 4 bases, with 11 bases of the junction outside any gene match. CDR1 SEHNR and CDR2 FQNEAQ are derived from the germline V gene (reference sequence). The CDR3 spans 18 residues, from the cysteine through the phenylalanine. Just CDR3 DNA is preserved here, 54 bases in frame from base 1. Receptor amplification or capture employed UMI-ligation and nested PCR. An equimolar mix of two oligonucleotides covering both TRBC1 and TRBC2 was used as the beta constant-region primer. A single-stranded oligonucleotide carrying the SP2 primer and a 12-nucleotide UMI was ligated to the 3' end of the cDNA by T4 RNA ligase 1. Four rounds of PCR, combining the SP2 primer with nested alpha and beta constant-region primers, were used to amplify the ligated cDNA. The ligation reaction was incubated at 16°C for about 20-25 hours. To avoid over-amplification, PCR2 was usually performed as a SYBR Green qPCR and halted once a predetermined threshold was reached. Every purification after the first one was done using Agencourt AMPure XP magnetic beads. Libraries were quantified by Qubit and checked on a TapeStation, with a main peak expected near 650 bp. The pooled libraries were sequenced on an Illumina MiSeq using v2 2x251 paired-end kits, which usually yielded about 0.95-2 million reads per sample. Each sample's library went into the pool at approximately 4 nM, and roughly 5-7.5% PhiX was added to help with cluster recognition. Under the source paper's analysis protocol: Using tag matching that tolerated one base-pair mismatch, Decombinator assigned V and J genes to FASTQ reads that had been processed by Demultiplexor. Collapsinator used UMIs to correct both sequencing errors and frequency errors arising from PCR heterogeneity. TCRs were translated and CDR3s were extracted from the conserved cysteine to the FGXG phenylalanine by CDR3Translator, with non-productive sequences being flagged. Gini, Shannon entropy and inverse Simpson indices were computed after subsampling the repertoires to the same number of UMI-defined TCRs. Clonotype abundance distributions were fitted to a power law by maximum likelihood within the linear range. When run on a single naive CD8 sample, MIGEC and the pipeline yielded similar UMI counts, similar unique TCR numbers and similar clonal distributions. In one analysis, naive TCRs that were also found in any memory subset of the same donor were excluded from the naive repertoire. A set of some 7,600 CMV-associated CDR3 sequences, compiled from VDJdb and a published dataset, was used to search the repertoires. Through fastp at Q25 and MiXCR, TCRdb rebuilt clones from the public reads, retaining in-frame beta chains. Records with the same CDR3 protein are collapsed into one entry carrying the most frequent genes and DNA. The V and J calls and clone size are TCRdb's, not the authors'. The sample records around 160,000 distinct CDR3 sequences, around 15% of which are singletons. The leading ten clones occupy about 0.13% of the sample.

The TCR sequence derives from a human donor in good health. The sequenced sample was naive CD4+ T cells from blood. This specimen's cell subset or site label, per the study, means: naive T cells, CD45RA high CD27+. The chain was built from TRBV7-9 and TRBJ2-3, and TRBD1 aligns with 10 junction nucleotides. The CDR3 amino acid sequence is: CASSLGPGQGFFADTQYF. The sequenced DNA: TGTGCCAGCAGCTTAGGGCCGGGACAGGGGTTTTTCGCAGATACGCAGTATTTT.